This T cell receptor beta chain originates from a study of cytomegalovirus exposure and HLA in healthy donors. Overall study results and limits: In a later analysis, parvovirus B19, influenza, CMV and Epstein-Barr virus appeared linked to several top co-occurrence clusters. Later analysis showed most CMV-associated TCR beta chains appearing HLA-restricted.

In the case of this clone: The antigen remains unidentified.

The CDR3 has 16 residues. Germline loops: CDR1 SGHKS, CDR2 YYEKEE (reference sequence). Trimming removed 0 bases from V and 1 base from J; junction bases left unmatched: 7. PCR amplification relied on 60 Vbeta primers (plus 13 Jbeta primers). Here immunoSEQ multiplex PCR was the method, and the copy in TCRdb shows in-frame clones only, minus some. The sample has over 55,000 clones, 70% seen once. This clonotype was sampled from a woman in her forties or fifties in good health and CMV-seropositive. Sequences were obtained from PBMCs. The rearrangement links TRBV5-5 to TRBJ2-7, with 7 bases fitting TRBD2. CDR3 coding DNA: TGTGCCAGCAGCTTGGGTTCCCAGGGAGGGTCCTACGAGCAGTACTTC. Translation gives CASSLGSQGGSYEQYF.